These 18 T cell receptor beta chains came from one sample sequenced in a study of T cells after yellow fever vaccination. TCRdb reprocessed the 5' RACE reads with MiXCR, giving one entry per CDR3 protein. The sample has approximately 550,000 distinct CDR3 sequences, roughly 19% seen once. This material consisted of PBMCs, taken 15 days after the yellow fever booster vaccination. The receptors were gathered from a man between 25 and 39 years old who received the YFV17D yellow fever vaccine.

This clonotype was detected only a few times. V usage is TRBV20-1 and J usage is TRBJ2-3; D uncertain. The CDR3 consists of 15 residues. Trimming removed 2 bases at V and 4 bases at J, with 16 bases between. The germline CDR1 and CDR2 sequences are DFQATT and SNEGSKA (reference sequence). Here the CDR3 reads CSARQIEVPPDTQYF. The DNA of the CDR3 is TGCAGTGCTAGACAAATAGAGGTACCACCAGATACGCAGTATTTT.

The V call is TRBV12-3 or TRBV12-4, the J call TRBJ2-7; 9 bases line up with TRBD1. V lost 5 bases, J lost 3 bases, and 8 bases stayed unmatched. This CDR3 spans 15 amino acids. CDR3 DNA: TGTGCCAGCAGTGATCAAGGACAGGGGTTCTACGAGCAGTACTTC. Translated, it gives CASSDQGQGFYEQYF.

This clonotype has a handful of counts. The J gene is TRBJ1-5, the V gene TRBV19, with 10 nucleotides matching TRBD1. Germline values: CDR1 LNHDA, CDR2 SQIVND (reference sequence). CDR3 size: 18 residues. J lost 4 bases, V lost 4 bases, and 13 bases had no gene match. CDR3 sequence: CASSRGSGTGVGNQPQHF. The CDR3 coding sequence is TGTGCCAGTAGTAGAGGTTCCGGGACAGGGGTCGGGAATCAGCCCCAGCATTTT. The full variable domain, completed using reference TRBV19 and TRBJ1-5, is DGGITQSPKYLFRKEGQNVTLSCEQNLNHDAMYWYRQDPGQGLRLIYYSQIVNDFQKGDIAEGYSVSREKKESFPLTVTSAQKNPTAFYLCASSRGSGTGVGNQPQHFGDGTRLSIL.

The chain combines TRBV16 with TRBJ2-2; 7 positions agree with TRBD2. Germline V gives CDR1 KGHSY, CDR2 FQNENV. This CDR3 region has 14 residues. V gave up 7 bases and J gave up 1 base; unmatched junction bases: 3. CDR3 loop: CASTSSGNTGELFF. Here the CDR3 DNA reads TGTGCCAGCACCTCTAGCGGGAACACCGGGGAGCTGTTTTTT.

This clonotype was observed once. Possible read error: a much larger clone is one base away. The chain employs TRBV6-1 and TRBJ2-4; D gene ambiguous. V shed 6 bases and J shed 1 base, with 7 bases lying between them. Germline CDR1 MNHNS, CDR2 SASEGT. CDR3 size: 13 residues. The CDR3 nucleotides are TGTGCCAGCAGCGTAGGGGCCAAAAACATTCAGTACTTC. Translated: CASSVGAKNIQYF.

The chain carries TRBV6-4 and TRBJ2-1, with 7 bases fitting TRBD2. Per the germline V gene, CDR1 is MRHNA and CDR2 is SNTAGT. The CDR3 is made up of 15 amino acids. J gave up 8 bases and V 3 bases, and 10 bases lay outside the gene matches. The CDR3 DNA sequence: TGTGCCAGCAGTGATTCAAGGGGCGGGGGTGATGAGCAGTTCTTC. Amino acids: CASSDSRGGGDEQFF.

The chain links TRBV20-1 to TRBJ2-7; 7 bases map to TRBD1. The CDR3 runs 11 residues. Unmatched junction bases numbered 5, after V lost 6 bases and J lost 6 bases. Germline loops: CDR1 DFQATT, CDR2 SNEGSKA (reference sequence). CDR3 nucleotides: TGCAGTGCCCGTCGGACAGGCGAGCAGTACTTC. Amino acids: CSARRTGEQYF.

This clonotype was seen more than once but under ten times. The genes are TRBV7-2 and TRBJ2-7, with a possible D match to TRBD2 (5 bases). In germline, CDR1 is SGHTA, CDR2 FQGNSA. Trimming cost V 1 base and J 2 bases, with 12 bases left between them. The CDR3 consists of 15 residues. CDR3 DNA: TGTGCCAGCAGCTTAGTTGCGGGTGGGGCCTACGAGCAGTACTTC. Its translation: CASSLVAGGAYEQYF.

This clonotype was seen a few times. The chain employs TRBV29-1 and TRBJ2-3, with D possibly TRBD2 on 5 matching bases. Germline lookup yields CDR1 SQVTM and CDR2 ANQGSEA. V was trimmed by 1 base and J by 4 bases, leaving 6 bases between them. This CDR3 comprises 12 residues. CDR3 amino acids: CSVEAAADTQYF. For the CDR3, the DNA is TGCAGCGTTGAAGCAGCGGCAGATACGCAGTATTTT.

This clonotype came up a few times. This chain connects TRBV12-3 or TRBV12-4 to TRBJ2-4, with D maybe TRBD2 (5 bases). The CDR3 length is 14 residues. V was trimmed by 7 bases and J by 2 bases, leaving 12 bases between them. This chain's CDR3 is CASTLRGTKNIQYF. The CDR3 bases are TGTGCCAGCACCCTCCGGGGTACCAAAAACATTCAGTACTTC.

This clonotype was counted only a few times. The chain recombines TRBV3-1 with TRBJ2-2, with D perhaps matching TRBD2 (6 bases). V lost 8 bases and J lost 1, with 26 bases in between. The germline gives CDR1 LGHDT, CDR2 YNNKEL (reference sequence). CDR3 length equals 19 residues. This CDR3 is CASDYFGFGGTRNTGELFF. The CDR3, as DNA: TGTGCCAGCGATTACTTCGGTTTCGGGGGAACACGGAACACCGGGGAGCTGTTTTTT.

A few counts support this clonotype. This chain links TRBV15 with TRBJ2-3; D gene ambiguous. V dropped 0 bases and J dropped 8 bases, with 15 bases sitting between them. Germline-derived CDR1 and CDR2 are LNHNV and YYDKDF (reference sequence). CDR3 length: 15 amino acids. The CDR3 protein is CATSRDLLRPGTQYF. CDR3 in DNA: TGTGCCACCAGCAGAGATCTCCTCCGGCCCGGTACGCAGTATTTT.

This clonotype was seen only a few times. The chain carries TRBV5-1 and TRBJ2-1; 9 positions match TRBD2. Germline V gene lookup returns CDR1 SGHRS and CDR2 YFSETQ. CDR3 size: 16 residues. The V and J ends lost 0 bases and 8 bases, in that order; junction bases with no gene match: 9. The CDR3: CASSLGLAGIRDEQFF. DNA of the CDR3: TGCGCCAGCAGCTTGGGGCTAGCGGGAATTAGGGATGAGCAGTTCTTC.

This clonotype was seen a few times. The DNA for the CDR3 is TGTGCCAGCAGCCAAACAGGGGGTGGGGAGCAGTACTTC. Its protein product is CASSQTGGGEQYF. The chain is built from TRBV7-2 and TRBJ2-7; 8 nucleotides line up with TRBD1. The junction had 7 bases not matched to a gene; V was cut back by 5 bases and J by 7 bases. Germline V CDR1 and CDR2: SGHTA, FQGNSA. CDR3 length: 13 residues.

V gene TRBV7-8 combines with J gene TRBJ2-7; no definite D call. Deletions cut 2 bases from V and 0 bases from J, with 11 bases between. The CDR3 extends over 15 amino acids. The V gene's germline CDR1 is SGHVS and CDR2 FQNEAQ. The CDR3, as DNA: TGTGCCAGCAGCTTAAAGTCCGGATACTCCTACGAGCAGTACTTC. Its protein product is CASSLKSGYSYEQYF. The entire variable domain, with the rest obtained from reference TRBV7-8 and TRBJ2-7, is as follows: GAGVSQSPRYKVAKRGQDVALRCDPISGHVSLFWYQQALGQGPEFLTYFQNEAQLDKSGLPSDRFFAERPEGSVSTLKIQRTQQEDSAVYLCASSLKSGYSYEQYFGPGTRLTVT.

The sample holds a few counts of this clonotype. V and J are TRBV5-1 and TRBJ2-3; D perhaps matches TRBD2 (5 bases). V lost 3 bases, J lost 5 bases, and 13 bases lay in between. The germline V gene encodes CDR1 SGHRS and CDR2 YFSETQ. There are 14 residues in the CDR3. In nucleotides, the CDR3 is TGCGCCAGCAGCTGGCGGGTGAATGGAGATACGCAGTATTTT. Its translation is CASSWRVNGDTQYF.

This clonotype was detected only a few times. The chain recombines TRBV25-1 with TRBJ2-3, with TRBD1 identical over 7 bases. Looked up from germline, CDR1 is MGHDK and CDR2 is SYGVNS. The CDR3 runs 15 residues. V lost 7 bases to trimming and J lost 2 bases; unmatched junction nucleotides: 9. The chain's CDR3 is CASMQTGHTTDTQYF. CDR3 nucleotide sequence: TGTGCCAGCATGCAGACAGGGCATACCACAGATACGCAGTATTTT.

This clonotype was seen only a few times. The chain joins TRBV10-3 to TRBJ2-1; the D is unclear. CDR1 is ENHRY, CDR2 SYGVKD, per germline. The V and J ends lost 4 bases and 8 bases respectively, with 6 bases between them. This CDR3 has 11 residues. The CDR3 sequence is CAISAQDEQFF. In DNA form, the CDR3 reads TGTGCCATCAGTGCCCAGGATGAGCAGTTCTTC.